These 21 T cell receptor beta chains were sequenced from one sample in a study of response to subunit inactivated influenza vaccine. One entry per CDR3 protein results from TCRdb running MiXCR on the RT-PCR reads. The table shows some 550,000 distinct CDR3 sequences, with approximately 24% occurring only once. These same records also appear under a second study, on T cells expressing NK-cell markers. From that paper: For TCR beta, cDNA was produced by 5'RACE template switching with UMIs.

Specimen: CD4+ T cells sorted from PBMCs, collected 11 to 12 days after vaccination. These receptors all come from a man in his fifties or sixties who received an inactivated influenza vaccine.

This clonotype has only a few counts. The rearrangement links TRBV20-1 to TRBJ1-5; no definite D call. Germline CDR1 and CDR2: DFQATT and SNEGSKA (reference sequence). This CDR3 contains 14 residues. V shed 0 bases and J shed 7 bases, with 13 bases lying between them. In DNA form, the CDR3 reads TGCAGTGCTAGAGATCGGAGGCGCAGGCAGCCCCAGCATTTT. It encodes CSARDRRRRQPQHF.

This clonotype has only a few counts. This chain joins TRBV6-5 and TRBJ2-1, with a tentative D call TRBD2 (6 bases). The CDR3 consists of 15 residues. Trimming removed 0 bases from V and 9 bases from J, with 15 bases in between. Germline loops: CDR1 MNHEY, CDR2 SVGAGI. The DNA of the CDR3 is TGTGCCAGCAGTTACTCGACGGGAGTGGTTGGTGAGCAGTTCTTC. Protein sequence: CASSYSTGVVGEQFF.

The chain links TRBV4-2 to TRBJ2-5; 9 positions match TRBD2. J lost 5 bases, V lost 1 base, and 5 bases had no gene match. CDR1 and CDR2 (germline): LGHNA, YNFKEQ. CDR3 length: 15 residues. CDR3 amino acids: CASSQVMAGGETQYF. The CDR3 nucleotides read TGTGCCAGCAGCCAAGTCATGGCGGGAGGGGAGACCCAGTACTTC.

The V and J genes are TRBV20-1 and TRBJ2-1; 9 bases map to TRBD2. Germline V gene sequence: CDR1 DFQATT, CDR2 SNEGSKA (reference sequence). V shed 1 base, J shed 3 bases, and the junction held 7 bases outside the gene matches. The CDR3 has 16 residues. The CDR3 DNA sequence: TGCAGTGCTAGAGCCTCCGGACTAGCGCACTACAATGAGCAGTTCTTC. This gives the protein CSARASGLAHYNEQFF.

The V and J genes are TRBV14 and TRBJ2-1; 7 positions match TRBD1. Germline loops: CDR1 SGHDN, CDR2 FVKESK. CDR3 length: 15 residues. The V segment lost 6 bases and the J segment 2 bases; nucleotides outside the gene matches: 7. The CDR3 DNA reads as TGTGCCAGCAGACGCCCGGGACAGCCCTACAATGAGCAGTTCTTC. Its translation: CASRRPGQPYNEQFF.

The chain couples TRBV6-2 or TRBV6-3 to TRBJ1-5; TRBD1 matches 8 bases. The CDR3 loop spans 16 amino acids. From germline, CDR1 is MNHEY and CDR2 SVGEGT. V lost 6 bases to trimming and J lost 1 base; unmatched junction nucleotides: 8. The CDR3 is CASSRGTGLSNQPQHF. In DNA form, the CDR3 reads TGTGCCAGCAGCCGTGGGACAGGCCTGAGCAATCAGCCCCAGCATTTT.

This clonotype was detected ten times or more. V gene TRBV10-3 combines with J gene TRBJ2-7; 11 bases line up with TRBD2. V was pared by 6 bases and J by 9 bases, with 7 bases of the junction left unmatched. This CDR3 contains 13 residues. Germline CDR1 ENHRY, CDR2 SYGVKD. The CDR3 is CAISMTSGDMQYF. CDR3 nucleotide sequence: TGTGCCATCAGCATGACTAGCGGGGATATGCAGTACTTC.

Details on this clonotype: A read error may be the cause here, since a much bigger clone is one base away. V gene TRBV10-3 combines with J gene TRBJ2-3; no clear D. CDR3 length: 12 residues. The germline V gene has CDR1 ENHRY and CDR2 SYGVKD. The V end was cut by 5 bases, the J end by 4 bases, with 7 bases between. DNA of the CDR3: TGTGCCATCAGTTTCTCATCAGATACGCAGTATTTT. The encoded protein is CAISFSSDTQYF.

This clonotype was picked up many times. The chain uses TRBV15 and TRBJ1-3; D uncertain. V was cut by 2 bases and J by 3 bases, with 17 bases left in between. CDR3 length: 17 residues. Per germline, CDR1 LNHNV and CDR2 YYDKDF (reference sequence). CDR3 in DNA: TGTGCCACCAGCAGAACGTTTATGGGGAGTCGTGGAAACACCATATATTTT. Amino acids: CATSRTFMGSRGNTIYF. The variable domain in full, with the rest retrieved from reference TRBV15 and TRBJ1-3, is DAMVIQNPRYQVTQFGKPVTLSCSQTLNHNVMYWYQQKSSQAPKLLFHYYDKDFNNEADTPDNFQSRRPNTSFCFLDIRSPGLGDTAMYLCATSRTFMGSRGNTIYFGEGSWLTVV.

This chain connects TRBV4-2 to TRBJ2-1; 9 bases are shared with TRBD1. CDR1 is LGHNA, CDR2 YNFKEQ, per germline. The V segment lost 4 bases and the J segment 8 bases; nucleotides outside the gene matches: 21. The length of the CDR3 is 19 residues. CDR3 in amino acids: CASSRPGTGKLIRYDEQFF. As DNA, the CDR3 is TGTGCCAGCAGCCGGCCCGGGACAGGGAAATTGATTAGGTACGATGAGCAGTTCTTC.

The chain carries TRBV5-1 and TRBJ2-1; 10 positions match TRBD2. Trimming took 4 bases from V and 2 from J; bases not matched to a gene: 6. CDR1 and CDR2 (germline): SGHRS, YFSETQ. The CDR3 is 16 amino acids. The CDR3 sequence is CASSRVAGGTYNEQFF. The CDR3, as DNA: TGCGCCAGCAGCAGGGTAGCGGGGGGCACCTACAATGAGCAGTTCTTC.

The CDR3 protein is CASSSSGLLSEAFF. The DNA for the CDR3 is TGCGCCAGCAGCTCCTCCGGGCTTCTATCTGAAGCTTTCTTT. The rearrangement uses TRBV5-1 and TRBJ1-1; no clear D gene. Germline V gene data show CDR1 as SGHRS and CDR2 as YFSETQ. This CDR3 contains 14 residues. The V gene lost 3 bases and the J gene lost 6 bases, with 15 bases spanning the gap.

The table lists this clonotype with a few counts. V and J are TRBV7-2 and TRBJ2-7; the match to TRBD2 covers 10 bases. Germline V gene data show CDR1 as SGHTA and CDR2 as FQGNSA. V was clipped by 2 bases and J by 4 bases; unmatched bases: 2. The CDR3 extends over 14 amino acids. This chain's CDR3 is CASSLSSGGYEQYF. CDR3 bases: TGTGCCAGCAGCTTAAGTAGCGGGGGGTACGAGCAGTACTTC. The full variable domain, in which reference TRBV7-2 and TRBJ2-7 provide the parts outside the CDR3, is GAGVSQSPSNKVTEKGKDVELRCDPISGHTALYWYRQSLGQGLEFLIYFQGNSAPDKSGLPSDRFSAERTGGSVSTLTIQRTQQEDSAVYLCASSLSSGGYEQYFGPGTRLTVT.

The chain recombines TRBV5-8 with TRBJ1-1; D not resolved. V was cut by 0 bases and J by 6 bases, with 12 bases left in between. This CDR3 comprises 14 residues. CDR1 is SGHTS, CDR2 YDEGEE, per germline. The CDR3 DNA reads TGTGCCAGCAGCTTGGGGCGAGCCATCCCTGAAGCTTTCTTT. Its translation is CASSLGRAIPEAFF. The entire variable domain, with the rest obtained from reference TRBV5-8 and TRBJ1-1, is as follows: EAGVTQSPTHLIKTRGQQATLRCSPISGHTSVYWYQQALGLGLQFLLWYDEGEERNRGNFPPRFSGRQFPNYSSELNVNALELEDSALYLCASSLGRAIPEAFFGQGTRLTVV.

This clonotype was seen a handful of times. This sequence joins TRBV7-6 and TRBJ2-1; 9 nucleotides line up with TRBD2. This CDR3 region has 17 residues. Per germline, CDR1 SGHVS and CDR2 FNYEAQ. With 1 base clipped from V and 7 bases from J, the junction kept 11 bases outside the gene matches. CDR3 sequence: CASSLVAGGRAFNEQFF. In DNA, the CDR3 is TGTGCCAGCAGCTTAGTCGCCGGCGGGAGGGCCTTTAATGAGCAGTTCTTC. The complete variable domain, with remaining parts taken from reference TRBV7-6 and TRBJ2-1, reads GAGVSQSPRYKVTKRGQDVALRCDPISGHVSLYWYRQALGQGPEFLTYFNYEAQQDKSGLPNDRFSAERPEGSISTLTIQRTEQRDSAMYRCASSLVAGGRAFNEQFFGPGTRLTVL.

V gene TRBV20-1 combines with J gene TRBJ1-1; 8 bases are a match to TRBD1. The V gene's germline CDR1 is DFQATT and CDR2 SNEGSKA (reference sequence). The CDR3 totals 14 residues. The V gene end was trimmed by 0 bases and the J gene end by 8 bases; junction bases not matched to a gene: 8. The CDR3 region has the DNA TGCAGTGCTAGAGAGGACAGGGTCATTTCGGAAGCTTTCTTT. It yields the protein CSAREDRVISEAFF.

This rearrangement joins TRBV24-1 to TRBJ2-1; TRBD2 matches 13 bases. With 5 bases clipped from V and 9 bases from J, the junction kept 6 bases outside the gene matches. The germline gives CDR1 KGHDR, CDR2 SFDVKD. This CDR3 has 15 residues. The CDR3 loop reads CATSVWTSGRSEQFF. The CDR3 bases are TGTGCCACCAGTGTGTGGACTAGCGGGAGAAGTGAGCAGTTCTTC.

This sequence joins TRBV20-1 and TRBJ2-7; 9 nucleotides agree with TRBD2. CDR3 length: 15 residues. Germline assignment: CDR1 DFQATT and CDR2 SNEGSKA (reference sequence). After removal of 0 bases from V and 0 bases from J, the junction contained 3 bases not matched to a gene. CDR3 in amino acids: CSARELAGVSYEQYF. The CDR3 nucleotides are TGCAGTGCTAGAGAGTTAGCGGGGGTCTCCTACGAGCAGTACTTC.

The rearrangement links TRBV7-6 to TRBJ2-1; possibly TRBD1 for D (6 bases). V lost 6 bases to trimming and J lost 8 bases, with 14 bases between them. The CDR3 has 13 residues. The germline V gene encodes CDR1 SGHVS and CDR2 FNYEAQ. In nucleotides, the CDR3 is TGTGCCAGCAGTAACAGGGTCTTGGATGAGCAGTTCTTC. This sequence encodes CASSNRVLDEQFF.

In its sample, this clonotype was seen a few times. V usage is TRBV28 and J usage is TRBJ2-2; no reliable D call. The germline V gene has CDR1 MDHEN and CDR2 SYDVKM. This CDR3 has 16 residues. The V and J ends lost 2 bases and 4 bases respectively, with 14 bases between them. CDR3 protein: CASSLGALTLTGELFF. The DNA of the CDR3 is TGTGCCAGCAGTTTAGGCGCGTTAACCCTCACCGGGGAGCTGTTTTTT.

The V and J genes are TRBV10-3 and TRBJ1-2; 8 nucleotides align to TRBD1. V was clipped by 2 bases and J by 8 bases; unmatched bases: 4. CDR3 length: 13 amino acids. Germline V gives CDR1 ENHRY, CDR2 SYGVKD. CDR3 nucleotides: TGTGCCATCAGTGAGCCGACAGGGGAGGGCTACACCTTC. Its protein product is CAISEPTGEGYTF.